The 24 T cell receptor beta chains below all came from one sample that was sequenced in a study of T-cell reconstitution after alpha-beta-depleted transplantation in children. This sample's TCRbeta library carried unique molecular identifier barcodes. TCRdb reprocessed the PCR reads with MiXCR, giving one entry per CDR3 protein. The repertoire holds 200,000 to 300,000 distinct CDR3 sequences, with over 20% as singletons. The material was PBMCs, obtained before TCRalphabeta/CD19-depleted stem cell transplant. The receptor set was obtained from a girl under 10 years old with Fanconi anemia, due to receive a stem cell transplant.

This clonotype was found many times. V usage is TRBV12-3 or TRBV12-4 and J usage is TRBJ2-3; tentative D call: TRBD1 (5 bases). This CDR3 has 15 residues. The germline V and J ends were trimmed by 4 bases and 1 base, with 12 bases remaining between them. This chain's CDR3 is CASSSLLTGTDTQYF. Written as DNA, the CDR3 is TGTGCCAGCAGTTCCTTATTGACAGGCACAGATACGCAGTATTTT.

This clonotype has more than one count but fewer than ten. V and J are TRBV28 and TRBJ2-7; D is perhaps TRBD2 (6 bases). This CDR3 has 15 residues. V lost 3 bases to trimming and J lost 2 bases, with 14 bases between them. From germline, CDR1 is MDHEN and CDR2 SYDVKM. CDR3 nucleotides: TGTGCCAGCAGTTTCTCTAATGGCGGGGCCTACGAGCAGTACTTC. It is translated as CASSFSNGGAYEQYF. Using reference TRBV28 and TRBJ2-7 for the parts outside the CDR3, the full variable domain is DVKVTQSSRYLVKRTGEKVFLECVQDMDHENMFWYRQDPGLGLRLIYFSYDVKMKEKGDIPEGYSVSREKKERFSLILESASTNQTSMYLCASSFSNGGAYEQYFGPGTRLTVT.

V usage is TRBV9 and J usage is TRBJ1-2; no reliable D call. Trimming removed 2 bases at V and 0 bases at J, with 8 bases between. CDR3 length: 14 amino acids. Germline CDR1 is SGDLS and CDR2 is YYNGEE. The chain's CDR3 is CASSVGVSNYGYTF. The CDR3 coding sequence is TGTGCCAGCAGCGTCGGCGTGTCTAACTATGGCTACACCTTC.

V and J are TRBV20-1 and TRBJ2-7; 7 positions agree with TRBD1. Germline CDR1 reads DFQATT; CDR2 reads SNEGSKA (reference sequence). With V trimmed by 7 bases and J by 5 bases, 8 bases remained unmatched. The CDR3 is 12 amino acids. Written as DNA, the CDR3 is TGCAGTGGCATACAGGGGCTCCACGAGCAGTACTTC. This gives the protein CSGIQGLHEQYF.

This clonotype has only a few counts. This chain joins TRBV29-1 and TRBJ2-7; perhaps TRBD2 as D (5 bases). Germline values: CDR1 SQVTM, CDR2 ANQGSEA. Trimming took 0 bases from V and 2 from J, leaving 11 bases between them. This CDR3 region has 14 residues. The CDR3 loop reads CSVEDPGKAYEQYF. In nucleotides, the CDR3 is TGCAGCGTTGAAGACCCGGGAAAGGCCTACGAGCAGTACTTC.

The chain carries TRBV29-1 and TRBJ2-7, with D perhaps given as TRBD1 or TRBD2 (5 bases each). The germline V gene has CDR1 SQVTM and CDR2 ANQGSEA. V was cut by 0 bases and J by 0 bases, with 15 bases left in between. CDR3 length: 16 residues. The CDR3 coding sequence is TGCAGCGTTGAAGAGGGGGACCGCCCGAGCTCCTACGAGCAGTACTTC. Translating gives CSVEEGDRPSSYEQYF.

V usage is TRBV6-1 and J usage is TRBJ2-1; maybe TRBD1 (7 bases). Germline V gene sequence: CDR1 MNHNS, CDR2 SASEGT. The CDR3 length is 14 residues. V gave up 6 bases and J gave up 8 bases, with 17 bases separating them. The DNA of the CDR3 is TGTGCCAGCAGGCCAGGGGGGATTACGGATGAGCAGTTCTTC. Encoded protein: CASRPGGITDEQFF.

This clonotype was seen repeatedly, ten times or more. The chain links TRBV9 to TRBJ1-2, with 7 bases identical to TRBD1. This CDR3 is built from 15 residues. Germline CDR1 and CDR2: SGDLS and YYNGEE. After removal of 4 bases from V and 1 base from J, the junction contained 7 bases not matched to a gene. The chain's CDR3 is CASSHYSGGNYGYTF. CDR3 bases: TGTGCCAGCAGCCATTATTCAGGGGGTAACTATGGCTACACCTTC.

This clonotype appeared many times. For the CDR3, the DNA is TGTGCCAGCAGCAAAGAGACAGGGCGCTCCTACGAGCAGTACTTC. This sequence encodes CASSKETGRSYEQYF. The chain employs TRBV21-1 and TRBJ2-7; the table's TRBD1 call for D was not verified on the DNA. TRBV21-1 is listed as a pseudogene. The CDR3 sequence is 15 residues long.

As to this clonotype: This sequence may be a read error, since a much larger clone differs from it by one base. The rearrangement joins TRBV12-3 or TRBV12-4 to TRBJ2-5; 9 bases match TRBD1. This CDR3 comprises 15 residues. The CDR3 here is CASSWRQGDQATQYF. In nucleotides, the CDR3 is TGTGCCAGCAGTTGGCGACAGGGGGACCAAGCGACCCAGTACTTC.

This clonotype was detected many times. The rearrangement uses TRBV20-1 and TRBJ2-5, with D possibly TRBD2 on 7 matching bases. The V end was cut by 5 bases, the J end by 5 bases, with 12 bases between. This CDR3 is 12 amino acids long. Germline assignment: CDR1 DFQATT and CDR2 SNEGSKA (reference sequence). As DNA, the CDR3 is TGCAGTGCTGCCAGGGGAGGGGAGACCCAGTACTTC. It is translated as CSAARGGETQYF.

This clonotype appeared a few times. The CDR3 is CSASLTGRGSEQYF. The CDR3 DNA follows: TGCAGTGCTAGCCTGACAGGACGGGGCTCCGAGCAGTACTTC. This chain joins TRBV20-1 and TRBJ2-7; TRBD1 might be the D (6 bases). Trimming removed 3 bases from V and 6 bases from J, with 18 bases in between. This CDR3 has 14 residues. The V gene's germline CDR1 is DFQATT and CDR2 SNEGSKA (reference sequence).

This clonotype has a count of ten or more. The junction does not match germline at one end; this may be a read error. V gene TRBV29-1 combines with J gene TRBJ2-1; 8 bases match TRBD1. The CDR3 contains 10 residues. Germline V CDR1 and CDR2: SQVTM, ANQGSEA. The CDR3 spells CSVLPGGQIF. Written as DNA, the CDR3 is TGCAGCGTCCTCCCAGGGGGCCAGATCTTC.

This clonotype was recorded at least ten times. The gene calls are TRBV5-1 and TRBJ2-6; maybe TRBD1 (5 bases). Trimming pared 3 bases from V and 3 bases from J, leaving 10 bases between. The CDR3 runs to 15 residues. Germline V gene data show CDR1 as SGHRS and CDR2 as YFSETQ. The CDR3: CASSWTSLGANVLTF. The CDR3 DNA sequence: TGCGCCAGCAGCTGGACATCACTTGGGGCCAACGTCCTGACTTTC.

This clonotype was picked up many times. The V call is TRBV7-9, the J call TRBJ2-1; 11 bases match TRBD2. The ends lost 4 bases at V and 7 bases at J; junction bases unmatched: 9. CDR1 is SEHNR, CDR2 FQNEAQ, per germline (reference sequence). This CDR3 comprises 16 residues. In DNA form, the CDR3 reads TGTGCCAGCAGCTACCTACTAGCGGGAGTTAGAAATGAGCAGTTCTTC. Translated: CASSYLLAGVRNEQFF.

This clonotype was seen a handful of times. V gene TRBV12-3 or TRBV12-4 combines with J gene TRBJ2-2, with TRBD2 matching 8 bases. The J segment lost 3 bases and the V segment lost 3 bases, leaving 15 bases of the junction unmatched. The CDR3 length is 19 residues. The chain's CDR3 is CASSFPNTSGGGDTGELFF. As DNA, the CDR3 is TGTGCCAGCAGTTTCCCCAACACTAGCGGAGGGGGGGACACCGGGGAGCTGTTTTTT.

The sample holds many counts of this clonotype. This chain uses TRBV20-1 with TRBJ2-7; 7 nucleotides line up with TRBD1. Germline assignment: CDR1 DFQATT and CDR2 SNEGSKA (reference sequence). V gave up 3 bases and J gave up 0 bases; unmatched junction bases: 14. The CDR3 length is 17 residues. CDR3 DNA: TGCAGTGCTAGGGGATTGGTTTCGACAGGGCGCTCCTACGAGCAGTACTTC. Translation: CSARGLVSTGRSYEQYF.

The V call is TRBV7-2, the J call TRBJ2-5; D gene unclear. The germline V gene encodes CDR1 SGHTA and CDR2 FQGNSA. This CDR3 contains 14 residues. V was clipped by 3 bases and J by 4 bases, with 12 bases between them. CDR3 in DNA: TGTGCCAGCAGCTTTGGTACCCTAGTAGAGACCCAGTACTTC. Residues: CASSFGTLVETQYF.

The chain uses TRBV6-5 and TRBJ2-7; TRBD1 might be the D (6 bases). Germline V gene data show CDR1 as MNHEY and CDR2 as SVGAGI. The CDR3 is made up of 12 amino acids. Trimming shortened V by 5 bases and J by 5 bases, and 10 bases separated the two germline ends. CDR3 DNA: TGTGCCAGCAGTCCGCAGGGGCACGAGCAGTACTTC. Translating gives CASSPQGHEQYF.

The rearrangement joins TRBV28 to TRBJ2-7; 10 bases match TRBD2. Germline V gives CDR1 MDHEN, CDR2 SYDVKM. V lost 7 bases, J lost 2 bases, and 5 bases stayed unmatched. CDR3 length equals 14 residues. CDR3 sequence reads: CASITSGAPYEQYF. Written as DNA, the CDR3 is TGTGCCAGCATCACTAGCGGGGCTCCCTACGAGCAGTACTTC. The full variable domain, with the rest looked up from reference TRBV28 and TRBJ2-7, is DVKVTQSSRYLVKRTGEKVFLECVQDMDHENMFWYRQDPGLGLRLIYFSYDVKMKEKGDIPEGYSVSREKKERFSLILESASTNQTSMYLCASITSGAPYEQYFGPGTRLTVT.

The sample holds many counts of this clonotype. The rearrangement joins TRBV20-1 to TRBJ2-5, with 12 nucleotides matching TRBD2. The J segment lost 2 bases and the V segment lost 4 bases, leaving 5 bases of the junction unmatched. The CDR3 has 15 residues. CDR1 is DFQATT, CDR2 SNEGSKA, per germline (reference sequence). CDR3: CSAKGLAGFQETQYF. The DNA for the CDR3 is TGCAGTGCTAAGGGACTAGCGGGTTTTCAAGAGACCCAGTACTTC.

Turning to this clonotype: One end of the junction fails to match germline, which may point to a read error. The genes are TRBV28 and TRBJ2-3, with 7 bases matching TRBD1. Germline V gene lookup returns CDR1 MDHEN and CDR2 SYDVKM. The CDR3 sequence is 18 residues long. The CDR3 sequence: CASSTPAGNRGYTYTQYF. The CDR3, as DNA: TGTGCCAGCAGCACTCCGGCAGGCAACAGGGGATACACATATACGCAGTATTTT. Drawing the rest from reference TRBV28 and TRBJ2-3, the complete variable domain is DVKVTQSSRYLVKRTGEKVFLECVQDMDHENMFWYRQDPGLGLRLIYFSYDVKMKEKGDIPEGYSVSREKKERFSLILESASTNQTSMYLCASSTPAGNRGYTYTQYFGPGTRLTVL.

J is TRBJ2-1 and V is TRBV29-1; a possible D gene is TRBD2 (7 bases). V was cut by 4 bases and J by 12 bases, with 22 bases left in between. CDR1 is SQVTM and CDR2 is ANQGSEA in the germline V gene. CDR3 size: 14 residues. CDR3 in DNA: TGCAGCGTTGTTTTAGGGGGGGGGAGCGAGGGGCAGTTCTTC. Translated, it gives CSVVLGGGSEGQFF.

The chain is built from TRBV14 and TRBJ1-4; maybe TRBD1 (5 bases). Deletions cut 4 bases from V and 0 bases from J, with 9 bases between. CDR1 is SGHDN, CDR2 FVKESK, per germline. CDR3 length: 15 residues. CDR3 amino acids: CASSLGHATNEKLFF. DNA for the CDR3: TGTGCCAGCAGCCTGGGGCATGCAACTAATGAAAAACTGTTTTTT.